These T cell receptor beta chains were read from a single sample in a study of regulatory T cells in long-lasting Graves disease. TCRdb itself ran the multiplex PCR reads through MiXCR, one entry per CDR3 protein. The sample consists of about 460,000 distinct CDR3 sequences, about 20% of them appearing once. Sample: peripheral blood mononuclear cells (PBMCs), taken when the disease was refractory, from a patient treated with antithyroid drugs. These receptors were taken from a female donor with Graves disease. The CDR3 runs from the conserved cysteine through the conserved F or W.

cdr3_aa	v_call	cdr3_length	j_call
CASSSGPAGTETQYF	TRBV5-5	15	TRBJ2-5
CASSPLAGRQETQYF	TRBV12-3/TRBV12-4	15	TRBJ2-5
CASSVLQGSNQPQHF	TRBV6-1	15	TRBJ1-5
CASTLNGEVETQYF	TRBV28	14	TRBJ2-5
CASRAWQRETSYEQYF	TRBV27	16	TRBJ2-7
CSARASGPYEQYF	TRBV20-1	13	TRBJ2-7
CASSYRQSSGANVLTF	TRBV6-2/TRBV6-3	16	TRBJ2-6
CSAADRGNQPQHF	TRBV20-1	13	TRBJ1-5
CASSDPRRGLRETQYF	TRBV25-1	16	TRBJ2-5
CASSLPGEQNIQYF	TRBV3-1	14	TRBJ2-4
CASSEGLPGELFF	TRBV25-1	13	TRBJ2-2